Each of the 32 T cell receptor beta chains below was sequenced from the same sample in a study of PD-L1 blockade in urothelial cancer (dated 2017 in TCRdb). The library relied on the immunoSEQ multiplex PCR assay. Drawn from immuneACCESS, this table holds only the in-frame rearrangements with V and J called that TCRdb kept. Clones are partly lost; checked studies trace under half to an unresolved V gene and leave the rest unexplained. In this sample the table shows 72,000 or so clones, about 90% of which occur a single time. The ten most abundant clones make up about 16% of the sample. The sample's time point label is to be understood as: pretreatment peripheral blood. The starting material was PBMCs, obtained around atezolizumab (anti-PD-L1) treatment. These receptors all stem from a man between 60 and 75 years old with urothelial cancer.

The chain links TRBV28 to TRBJ1-4; TRBD1 matches 11 bases. This CDR3 is 15 amino acids long. Germline V gene sequence: CDR1 MDHEN, CDR2 SYDVKM. J gave up 7 bases and V 5 bases, and 6 bases lay outside the gene matches. This chain's CDR3 is CASSTDRGPGEKLFF. The CDR3 DNA is TGTGCCAGCAGTACGGACAGGGGGCCAGGTGAAAAACTGTTTTTT.

This clone was detected only once. J is TRBJ2-7 and V is TRBV4-1; D might be TRBD2 (5 bases). This CDR3 region has 14 residues. Germline assignment: CDR1 MGHRA and CDR2 YSYEKL. The V and J ends lost 1 base and 5 bases respectively, with 12 bases between them. The CDR3 sequence: CASSQVGVSNEQYF. CDR3 coding DNA: TGCGCCAGCAGCCAAGTCGGGGTTTCCAACGAGCAGTACTTC.

The chain combines TRBV11-2 with TRBJ2-3; possibly TRBD2 for D (5 bases). This CDR3 has 13 residues. Per germline, CDR1 SGHAT and CDR2 FQNNGV. V lost 4 bases, J lost 8 bases, and 13 bases lay in between. CDR3 sequence (DNA): TGTGCCAGCAGCTATGAGGAGGCAGGTACGCAGTATTTT. Translation: CASSYEEAGTQYF.

The rearrangement joins TRBV5-6 to TRBJ1-4; D gene uncertain. With 4 bases removed from V and 3 bases from J, the gap between germline ends came to 16 bases. The CDR3 covers 16 residues. Germline CDR1 and CDR2: SGHDT and YYEEEE. CDR3 sequence: CASSNPTGSANEKLFF. The CDR3 nucleotides are TGTGCCAGCAGCAACCCTACCGGAAGCGCTAATGAAAAACTGTTTTTT.

This clone was detected a few times. The V gene is TRBV4-2, the J gene TRBJ2-7; perhaps TRBD1 as D (5 bases). The germline V gene has CDR1 LGHNA and CDR2 YNFKEQ. The V end was cut by 0 bases, the J end by 1 base, with 10 bases between. The CDR3 totals 15 residues. The CDR3 nucleotides read TGTGCCAGCAGCCAAGATCTGACAGTTTCCTACGAGCAGTACTTC. This codes for CASSQDLTVSYEQYF.

This chain uses TRBV15 with TRBJ1-6; D remains unclear. CDR1 is LNHNV and CDR2 is YYDKDF in the germline V gene (reference sequence). The V end lost 1 base, the J end lost 9 bases, and 13 bases lay between the germline ends. This CDR3 contains 15 residues. CDR3 region: CATSRGLLSGSPLHF. The CDR3 nucleotides are TGTGCCACCAGCAGAGGGCTCCTATCGGGTTCACCCCTCCACTTT.

This clone showed up just a few times. The chain is built from TRBV27 and TRBJ1-2, with TRBD1 as a possible D gene (6 bases). The CDR3 loop spans 13 amino acids. From germline, CDR1 is MNHEY and CDR2 SMNVEV (reference sequence). Trimming took off 5 bases at V and 5 bases at J, with 12 bases between the two ends. CDR3 bases: TGTGCCAGCAGTACCCCACAGGGTTATGGCTACACCTTC. It yields the protein CASSTPQGYGYTF.

V gene TRBV10-3 combines with J gene TRBJ1-1; 8 nucleotides match TRBD1. CDR3 length: 14 residues. Germline V CDR1 and CDR2: ENHRY, SYGVKD. Trimming took 6 bases from V and 2 from J; bases not matched to a gene: 5. Written as DNA, the CDR3 is TGTGCCATCAGAGGGACAGGCCTAAACACTGAAGCTTTCTTT. This codes for CAIRGTGLNTEAFF.

The chain carries TRBV27 and TRBJ1-1; tentatively, D is TRBD1 (6 bases). Per germline, CDR1 MNHEY and CDR2 SMNVEV (reference sequence). Between the trimmed V and J ends, which lost 6 bases and 6 bases, there was a span of 14 bases. The CDR3 has 13 amino acids. The CDR3 is CASRSTGRSEAFF. The CDR3 DNA follows: TGTGCCAGCAGGTCGACAGGCAGGTCTGAAGCTTTCTTT.

This rearrangement joins TRBV10-2 to TRBJ1-2; the D gene is possibly TRBD1 (5 bases). The CDR3 totals 16 residues. The V end was cut by 0 bases, the J end by 8 bases, with 19 bases between. CDR1 and CDR2 from the germline V gene are WSHSY and SAAADI. The CDR3: CASSESTLGGRGGYTF. The CDR3 coding sequence is TGCGCCAGCAGTGAGTCGACTCTGGGGGGACGAGGGGGCTACACCTTC.

This chain joins TRBV25-1 and TRBJ2-7; D possibly corresponds to TRBD1 (6 bases). Germline V lookup: CDR1 MGHDK, CDR2 SYGVNS. The V and J ends lost 2 bases and 6 bases respectively, with 14 bases between them. The CDR3 runs to 14 residues. The CDR3 DNA reads TGTGCCAGCAGTGAACAGGGGTATGGGTCCGAGCAGTACTTC. This translates into CASSEQGYGSEQYF.

This rearrangement joins TRBV4-3 to TRBJ2-7; D might be TRBD1 (6 bases). CDR3 length equals 14 residues. Deletions cut 0 bases from V and 4 bases from J, with 10 bases between. Germline CDR1 is LGHNA and CDR2 is YSLEER. The DNA for the CDR3 is TGCGCCAGCAGCCAAGATTCCAGGGGTTACGAGCAGTACTTC. Protein product: CASSQDSRGYEQYF.

The V and J genes are TRBV5-1 and TRBJ1-3; D remains unclear. Trimming pared 3 bases from V and 0 bases from J, leaving 10 bases between. The V gene's germline CDR1 is SGHRS and CDR2 YFSETQ. This CDR3 region has 15 residues. The CDR3 loop is CASSSIYGSGNTIYF. CDR3 nucleotide sequence: TGCGCCAGCAGCTCAATATACGGCTCTGGAAACACCATATATTTT. Combining the CDR3 with reference TRBV5-1 and TRBJ1-3 gives the whole variable domain KAGVTQTPRYLIKTRGQQVTLSCSPISGHRSVSWYQQTPGQGLQFLFEYFSETQRNKGNFPGRFSGRQFSNSRSEMNVSTLELGDSALYLCASSSIYGSGNTIYFGEGSWLTVV.

V gene TRBV30 combines with J gene TRBJ2-7; D remains ambiguous. Trimming pared 3 bases from V and 4 bases from J, leaving 10 bases between. This CDR3 has 12 residues. CDR1 GTSNPN and CDR2 SVGIG come from the germline V gene (reference sequence). In DNA form, the CDR3 reads TGTGCCTGGAGCGAGAACAGATACGAGCAGTACTTC. It is translated as CAWSENRYEQYF. Full variable domain (missing parts from reference TRBV30 and TRBJ2-7): SQTIHQWPATLVQPVGSPLSLECTVEGTSNPNLYWYRQAAGRGLQLLFYSVGIGQISSEVPQNLSASRPQDRQFILSSKKLLLSDSGFYLCAWSENRYEQYFGPGTRLTVT.

This rearrangement joins TRBV2 to TRBJ2-1, with 12 positions matching TRBD2. J gave up 3 bases and V 5 bases, and 2 bases lay outside the gene matches. This CDR3 has 15 amino acids. The germline V gene has CDR1 SNHLY and CDR2 FYNNEI. The CDR3 loop is CASSPTSGGYNEQFF. Written as DNA, the CDR3 is TGTGCCAGCAGTCCGACTAGCGGGGGCTACAATGAGCAGTTCTTC. The full variable domain, with the rest looked up from reference TRBV2 and TRBJ2-1, is EPEVTQTPSHQVTQMGQEVILRCVPISNHLYFYWYRQILGQKVEFLVSFYNNEISEKSEIFDDQFSVERPDGSNFTLKIRSTKLEDSAMYFCASSPTSGGYNEQFFGPGTRLTVL.

This clone came up once. This sequence joins TRBV19 and TRBJ2-2; maybe TRBD1 (6 bases). Trimming left V 1 base short and J 9 bases short, with 12 bases between. The CDR3 is 14 residues long. Germline lookup yields CDR1 LNHDA and CDR2 SQIVND (reference sequence). CDR3 bases: TGTGCCAGTAGTATAGGGGCAGGGGTCAGGGAGCTGTTTTTT. Its translation is CASSIGAGVRELFF.

Written as DNA, the CDR3 is TGTGCCAGCAGCGTTCTAGCGGGGGGAGAGGATGAGCAGTTCTTC. This translates into CASSVLAGGEDEQFF. The rearrangement uses TRBV9 and TRBJ2-1; the match to TRBD2 covers 11 bases. The trim removed 2 bases at V and 8 bases at J, leaving 6 bases unmatched. Germline V gene data show CDR1 as SGDLS and CDR2 as YYNGEE. The CDR3 spans 15 residues. Full variable domain (remainder filled in from reference TRBV9 and TRBJ2-1): DSGVTQTPKHLITATGQRVTLRCSPRSGDLSVYWYQQSLDQGLQFLIQYYNGEERAKGNILERFSAQQFPDLHSELNLSSLELGDSALYFCASSVLAGGEDEQFFGPGTRLTVL.

For this clone: Since the CDR3 does not end with the conserved phenylalanine or tryptophan, this likely comes from a read error. The chain has TRBV28 and TRBJ1-2, with D uncertain. The V gene lost 6 bases and the J gene lost 5 bases, with 19 bases spanning the gap. The germline V gene encodes CDR1 MDHEN and CDR2 SYDVKM. CDR3 size: 15 residues. This chain's CDR3 is CASRRSGLGRYGYTL. CDR3 sequence (DNA): TGTGCCAGCAGGAGGTCTGGGTTAGGGAGGTATGGCTACACCCTC.

Points on this clone: Within the sample, other DNA sequences also encode this same CDR3. The chain combines TRBV20-1 with TRBJ2-7, with no clear D. The CDR3 covers 11 residues. CDR1 is DFQATT and CDR2 is SNEGSKA in the germline V gene (reference sequence). V gave up 1 base and J gave up 6 bases, with 7 bases separating them. The CDR3 region has the DNA TGCAGTGCTAGAGGGCCCCTCGAGCAGTACTTC. Its protein product is CSARGPLEQYF.

The chain couples TRBV11-3 to TRBJ1-5; D ambiguous. Trimming left V 5 bases short and J 1 base short, with 6 bases between. The germline gives CDR1 SGHNT, CDR2 YENEEA. This CDR3 comprises 13 residues. The CDR3 DNA is TGTGCCAGCAGCGAGGGAAGCAATCAGCCCCAGCATTTT. As protein: CASSEGSNQPQHF. The full variable domain, completed using reference TRBV11-3 and TRBJ1-5, is EAGVVQSPRYKIIEKKQPVAFWCNPISGHNTLYWYLQNLGQGPELLIRYENEEAVDDSQLPKDRFSAERLKGVDSTLKIQPAELGDSAVYLCASSEGSNQPQHFGDGTRLSIL.

J is TRBJ1-4 and V is TRBV6-6; 7 bases agree with TRBD1. Germline trimming cut 3 bases from V and 4 bases from J; bases unmatched to any gene: 2. Germline V gene data show CDR1 as MNHNY and CDR2 as SVGAGI (reference sequence). The CDR3 is 14 residues long. This chain's CDR3 is CASSYGTDNEKLFF. The CDR3 bases are TGTGCCAGCAGTTATGGGACAGATAATGAAAAACTGTTTTTT.

The rearrangement links TRBV6-4 to TRBJ1-5; 7 nucleotides match TRBD1. Germline V lookup: CDR1 MRHNA, CDR2 SNTAGT. V trimming: 5 bases; J trimming: 7 bases; junction bases outside the gene matches: 5. The CDR3 is 13 amino acids. The CDR3 nucleotides read TGTGCCAGCAGTCCCCAACAGGGGCAGCCCCAGCATTTT. This gives the protein CASSPQQGQPQHF.

The chain has TRBV11-2 and TRBJ2-2; D is possibly TRBD2 (5 bases). Germline-derived CDR1 and CDR2 are SGHAT and FQNNGV. CDR3 length equals 15 residues. The V end was cut by 1 base, the J end by 4 bases, with 10 bases between. For the CDR3, the DNA is TGTGCCAGCAGCTTAGGAGGGCAAATCACCGGGGAGCTGTTTTTT. It encodes CASSLGGQITGELFF.

J is TRBJ1-5 and V is TRBV19; TRBD1 matches 7 bases. V gave up 6 bases and J gave up 6 bases; unmatched junction bases: 5. In germline, CDR1 is LNHDA, CDR2 SQIVND (reference sequence). This CDR3 comprises 13 residues. The DNA for the CDR3 is TGTGCCAGTAGAGGGGGCGAGGGTCAGCCCCAGCATTTT. Translating it yields CASRGGEGQPQHF.

This chain connects TRBV7-6 to TRBJ2-1; D ambiguous. The CDR3 totals 15 residues. V dropped 4 bases and J dropped 9 bases, with 19 bases sitting between them. The germline gives CDR1 SGHVS, CDR2 FNYEAQ. The CDR3 DNA reads TGTGCCAGCAGCTCAGTCGCGGCGCATTCCGGTGAGCAGTTCTTC. It yields the protein CASSSVAAHSGEQFF.

The genes are TRBV7-2 and TRBJ2-7; 10 nucleotides agree with TRBD2. The trim removed 4 bases at V and 0 bases at J, leaving 6 bases unmatched. Germline CDR1 and CDR2: SGHTA and FQGNSA. CDR3 length: 16 residues. The CDR3, as DNA: TGTGCCAGCAGCTGGGGGACTAGCGCTCTCTCCTACGAGCAGTACTTC. It specifies CASSWGTSALSYEQYF.

The rearrangement uses TRBV7-6 and TRBJ2-1; tentative D call: TRBD2 (5 bases). V lost 5 bases to trimming and J lost 10 bases, with 9 bases between them. Germline CDR1 and CDR2: SGHVS and FNYEAQ. CDR3 size: 11 residues. CDR3 residues: CASSLTGEQFF. The CDR3 DNA reads TGTGCCAGCAGCCTCACGGGAGAGCAGTTCTTC.

The rearrangement uses TRBV7-2 and TRBJ2-1; 12 bases match TRBD2. Trimming took 8 bases from V and 6 from J; bases not matched to a gene: 8. The CDR3 is made up of 15 amino acids. The germline CDR1 and CDR2 sequences are SGHTA and FQGNSA. DNA for the CDR3: TGTGCCAGCCGACTAGCGGGGGCTGGAGGCAATGAGCAGTTCTTC. Protein product: CASRLAGAGGNEQFF.

This clone was counted between two and nine times. The J gene is TRBJ2-2, the V gene TRBV10-2; 8 nucleotides line up with TRBD1. Germline-derived CDR1 and CDR2 are WSHSY and SAAADI. J lost 1 base, V lost 3 bases, and 7 bases had no gene match. This CDR3 has 17 amino acids. This CDR3 is CASSEIGQGKNTGELFF. For the CDR3, the DNA is TGCGCCAGCAGTGAAATAGGACAGGGAAAGAACACCGGGGAGCTGTTTTTT.

The chain employs TRBV15 and TRBJ2-5, with D possibly TRBD1 on 5 matching bases. The CDR3 extends over 13 amino acids. The germline V and J ends were trimmed by 7 bases and 5 bases, with 14 bases remaining between them. Germline lookup yields CDR1 LNHNV and CDR2 YYDKDF (reference sequence). CDR3 loop: CATTRASLETQYF. CDR3 DNA: TGTGCCACCACCAGGGCATCTTTGGAGACCCAGTACTTC.

This clone has just one count. V is TRBV6-1 and J is TRBJ1-1, with TRBD1 matching over 7 bases. CDR3 length: 18 amino acids. V lost 4 bases, J lost 0 bases, and 14 bases stayed unmatched. The V gene's germline CDR1 is MNHNS and CDR2 SASEGT. This CDR3 is CASSGDSRGLAMNTEAFF. The CDR3, as DNA: TGTGCCAGCAGTGGGGACAGCAGGGGTTTAGCCATGAACACTGAAGCTTTCTTT.

The chain links TRBV6-4 to TRBJ1-1; unclear D gene. This CDR3 has 13 amino acids. V was cut by 5 bases and J by 1 base, with 8 bases left in between. Germline assignment: CDR1 MRHNA and CDR2 SNTAGT. The CDR3 nucleotides are TGTGCCAGCAGTCTAGGTCAGAACACTGAAGCTTTCTTT. As protein: CASSLGQNTEAFF.